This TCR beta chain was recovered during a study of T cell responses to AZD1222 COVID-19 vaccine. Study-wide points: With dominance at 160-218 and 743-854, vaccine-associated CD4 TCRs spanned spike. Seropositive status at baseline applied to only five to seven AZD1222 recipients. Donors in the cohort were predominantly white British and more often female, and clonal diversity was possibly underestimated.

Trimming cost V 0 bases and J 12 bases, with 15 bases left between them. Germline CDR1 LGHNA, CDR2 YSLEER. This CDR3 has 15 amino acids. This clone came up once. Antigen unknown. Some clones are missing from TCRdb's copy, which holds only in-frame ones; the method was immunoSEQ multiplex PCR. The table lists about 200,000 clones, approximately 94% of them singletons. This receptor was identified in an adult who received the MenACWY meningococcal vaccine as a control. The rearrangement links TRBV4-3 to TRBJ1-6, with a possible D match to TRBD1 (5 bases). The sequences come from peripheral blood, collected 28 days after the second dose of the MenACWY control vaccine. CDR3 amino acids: CASSQEANTGVPLHF. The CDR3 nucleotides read TGCGCCAGCAGCCAAGAGGCCAACACAGGAGTACCCCTCCACTTT.